This T cell receptor (beta chain) was found in a study of blood T cell repertoires in COVID-19. Study-wide context: Sources were T cells, B-cell-depleted T cells, or PBMCs; the material itself was cDNA or gDNA.

Under the authors' procedure: Nucleated cell counts were estimated from reference gene primer amplification. Repertoires were generated with immunoSEQ multiplex PCR, while TCRdb's copy carries only in-frame clones and drops some. That table furnishes V, J and clone size, whereas the DNA furnished D and trimming. The sample has 110,000 to 150,000 clones, over 70% seen once. The V and J ends lost 7 bases and 3 bases, in that order; junction bases with no gene match: 25. This CDR3 is 21 amino acids long. Germline lookup yields CDR1 LNHNV and CDR2 YYDKDF (reference sequence). This chain joins TRBV15 and TRBJ2-4; 9 nucleotides align to TRBD2. The sequenced material came from peripheral blood. This receptor was identified in a woman in her sixties with acute or convalescent COVID-19. The CDR3 here is CATIFGLALYKAPPYKNIQYF. Here the CDR3 DNA reads TGTGCCACCATTTTCGGACTAGCGTTATATAAAGCCCCCCCCTACAAAAACATTCAGTACTTC.